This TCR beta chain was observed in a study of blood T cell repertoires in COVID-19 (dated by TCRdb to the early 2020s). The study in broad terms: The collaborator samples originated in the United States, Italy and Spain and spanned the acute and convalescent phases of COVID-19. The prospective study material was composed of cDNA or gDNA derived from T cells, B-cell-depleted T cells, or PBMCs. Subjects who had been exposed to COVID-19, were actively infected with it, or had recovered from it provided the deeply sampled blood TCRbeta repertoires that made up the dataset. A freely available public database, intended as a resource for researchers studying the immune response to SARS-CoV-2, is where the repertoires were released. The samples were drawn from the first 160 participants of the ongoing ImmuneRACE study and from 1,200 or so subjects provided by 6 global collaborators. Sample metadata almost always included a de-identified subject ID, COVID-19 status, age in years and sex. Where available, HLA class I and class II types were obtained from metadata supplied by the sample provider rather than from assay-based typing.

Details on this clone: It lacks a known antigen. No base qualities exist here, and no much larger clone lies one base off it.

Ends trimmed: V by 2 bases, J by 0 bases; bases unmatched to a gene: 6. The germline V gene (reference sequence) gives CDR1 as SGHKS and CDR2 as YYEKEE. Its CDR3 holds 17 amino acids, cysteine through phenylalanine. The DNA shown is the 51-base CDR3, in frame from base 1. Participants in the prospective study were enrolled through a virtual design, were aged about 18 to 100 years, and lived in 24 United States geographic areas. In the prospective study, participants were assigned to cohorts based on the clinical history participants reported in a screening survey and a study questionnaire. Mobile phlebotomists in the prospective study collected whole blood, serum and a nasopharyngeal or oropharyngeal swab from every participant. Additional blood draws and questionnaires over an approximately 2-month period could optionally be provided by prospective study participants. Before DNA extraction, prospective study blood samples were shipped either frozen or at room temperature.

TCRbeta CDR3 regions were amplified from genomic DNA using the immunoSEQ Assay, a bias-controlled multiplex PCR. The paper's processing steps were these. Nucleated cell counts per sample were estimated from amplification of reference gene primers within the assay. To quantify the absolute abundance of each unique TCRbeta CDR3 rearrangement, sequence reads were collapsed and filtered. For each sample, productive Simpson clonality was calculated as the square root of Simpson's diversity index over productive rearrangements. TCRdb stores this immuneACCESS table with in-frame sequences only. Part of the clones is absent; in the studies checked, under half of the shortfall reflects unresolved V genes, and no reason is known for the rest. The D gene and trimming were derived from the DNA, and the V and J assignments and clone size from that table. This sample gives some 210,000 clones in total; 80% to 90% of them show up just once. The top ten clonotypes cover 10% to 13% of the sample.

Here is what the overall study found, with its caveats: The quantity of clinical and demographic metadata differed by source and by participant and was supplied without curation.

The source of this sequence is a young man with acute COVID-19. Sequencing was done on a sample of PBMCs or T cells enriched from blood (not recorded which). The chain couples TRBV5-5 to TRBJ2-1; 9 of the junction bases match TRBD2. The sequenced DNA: TGTGCCAGCAGCTTTCGTAGCGGGAGCCTCTCCTACAATGAGCAGTTCTTC. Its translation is CASSFRSGSLSYNEQFF.